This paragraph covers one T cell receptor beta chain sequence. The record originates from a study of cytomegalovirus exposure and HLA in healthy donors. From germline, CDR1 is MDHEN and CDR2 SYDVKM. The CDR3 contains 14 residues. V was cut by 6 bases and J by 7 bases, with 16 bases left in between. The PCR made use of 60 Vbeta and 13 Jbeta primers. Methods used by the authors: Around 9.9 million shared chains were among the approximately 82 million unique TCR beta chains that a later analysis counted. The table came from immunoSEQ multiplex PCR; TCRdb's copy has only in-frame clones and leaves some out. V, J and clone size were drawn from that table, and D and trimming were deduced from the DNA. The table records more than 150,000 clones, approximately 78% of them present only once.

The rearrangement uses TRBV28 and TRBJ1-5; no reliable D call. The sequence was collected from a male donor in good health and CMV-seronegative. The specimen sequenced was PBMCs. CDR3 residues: CASRLRPGEQPQHF. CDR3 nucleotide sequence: TGTGCCAGCAGATTACGACCCGGGGAACAGCCCCAGCATTTT.